The 25 T cell receptor beta chains given below trace back to one sample, sequenced in a study of Graves' ophthalmopathy and Graves' hyperthyroidism. Amplification of the TCR beta CDR3 regions used RNA transcripts (as template). Investigators did first-round RT-PCR with HTBI primers, then second-round multiplex PCR. One entry per CDR3 protein, called by TCRdb with MiXCR from the multiplex PCR reads. The sample consists of roughly 50,000 distinct CDR3 sequences, about 50% of them appearing once. The sequenced sample was peripheral blood. Every receptor here comes from an adult man with Graves' ophthalmopathy.

V usage is TRBV30 and J usage is TRBJ1-4; D uncertain. Germline CDR1 is GTSNPN and CDR2 is SVGIG (reference sequence). V was cut by 1 base and J by 8 bases, with 14 bases left in between. The CDR3 is made up of 14 amino acids. This CDR3 reads CAWSGRAHKEKLFF. CDR3 coding DNA: TGTGCCTGGAGTGGGAGGGCCCATAAAGAAAAACTGTTTTTT.

The chain recombines TRBV24-1 with TRBJ2-3; possible D gene TRBD1, 5 bases. Trimming pared 6 bases from V and 5 bases from J, leaving 14 bases between. CDR3 length equals 14 residues. Germline CDR1 is KGHDR and CDR2 is SFDVKD. The CDR3 sequence: CATSHGLGLDTQYF. For the CDR3, the DNA is TGTGCCACCAGTCACGGGCTGGGGCTAGATACGCAGTATTTT.

There are many counts of this clonotype. The chain employs TRBV6-1 and TRBJ2-1, with 11 nucleotides matching TRBD2. The V and J ends lost 6 bases and 1 base, in that order; junction bases with no gene match: 2. The CDR3 extends over 15 amino acids. The germline CDR1 and CDR2 sequences are MNHNS and SASEGT. The CDR3 DNA sequence: TGTGCCAGCAGGGCTAGCGGGAGGTCCTACAATGAGCAGTTCTTC. Amino acid sequence: CASRASGRSYNEQFF.

A note on this clonotype: The CDR3 end shows no conserved phenylalanine or tryptophan, and so a read error is likely. The DNA is left out, because the CDR3 cannot be placed on it with certainty; the CDR3 is given as TCRdb lists it. The chain carries TRBV29-1 and TRBJ2-6; the table's TRBD2 call for D was not verified on the DNA. Per the germline V gene, CDR1 is SQVTM and CDR2 is ANQGSEA. Both ends counted, the CDR3 spans 9 residues. CDR3 residues: CSVEDAGTS.

This sequence joins TRBV5-1 and TRBJ1-4; D is ambiguous. Trimming left V 4 bases short and J 7 bases short, with 14 bases between. Germline CDR1 is SGHRS and CDR2 is YFSETQ. This CDR3 spans 14 amino acids. CDR3 protein: CASSVMGDGEKLFF. The CDR3 DNA sequence: TGCGCCAGCAGCGTAATGGGAGATGGTGAAAAACTGTTTTTT.

This clonotype was seen a handful of times. This chain joins TRBV5-6 and TRBJ2-5; TRBD2 matches at 7 bases. Germline assignment: CDR1 SGHDT and CDR2 YYEEEE. CDR3 size: 14 residues. With V trimmed by 0 bases and J by 3 bases, 2 bases remained unmatched. CDR3 loop: CASSLGLAKETQYF. In DNA form, the CDR3 reads TGTGCCAGCAGCTTGGGACTAGCCAAAGAGACCCAGTACTTC.

The chain is built from TRBV7-2 and TRBJ1-2; D may be TRBD1 (6 bases). CDR3 length equals 15 residues. CDR1 and CDR2 from the germline V gene are SGHTA and FQGNSA. Between the trimmed V and J ends, which lost 4 bases and 4 bases, there was a span of 16 bases. Here the CDR3 reads CASSSSRGAGYGYTF. CDR3 bases: TGTGCCAGCAGCTCGTCTAGGGGGGCAGGCTATGGCTACACCTTC.

This clonotype was counted only a few times. V is TRBV10-3 and J is TRBJ1-2, with D perhaps TRBD1 (5 bases). The V end was cut by 3 bases, the J end by 9 bases, with 17 bases between. The CDR3 has 14 amino acids. Germline V gene lookup returns CDR1 ENHRY and CDR2 SYGVKD. CDR3 protein: CAISDGALLNSYTF. The CDR3 coding sequence is TGTGCCATCAGTGACGGGGCTCTTCTTAATAGCTACACCTTC.

The V call is TRBV9, the J call TRBJ2-2, with D perhaps TRBD1 (6 bases). The CDR3 runs to 15 residues. Germline CDR1 SGDLS, CDR2 YYNGEE. Trimming removed 1 base from V and 0 bases from J, with 7 bases in between. The CDR3 reads CASSVTGTNTGELFF. The DNA of the CDR3 is TGTGCCAGCAGCGTAACAGGGACGAACACCGGGGAGCTGTTTTTT.

This clonotype was recorded at least ten times. This chain joins TRBV5-6 and TRBJ2-2; 12 positions match TRBD2. With 3 bases clipped from V and 1 base from J, the junction kept 1 base outside the gene matches. Germline assignment: CDR1 SGHDT and CDR2 YYEEEE. The CDR3 is 16 amino acids. CDR3 bases: TGTGCCAGCAGCTGGGGACTAGCGGGGAACACCGGGGAGCTGTTTTTT. Translation: CASSWGLAGNTGELFF.

The chain joins TRBV7-2 to TRBJ2-3; D remains unclear. Germline CDR1 SGHTA, CDR2 FQGNSA. The CDR3 contains 12 residues. Trimming shortened V by 6 bases and J by 5 bases, and 9 bases separated the two germline ends. DNA of the CDR3: TGTGCCAGCAGAGCCCATAGAGATACGCAGTATTTT. It encodes CASRAHRDTQYF. The full variable domain, rest sourced from reference TRBV7-2 and TRBJ2-3, is GAGVSQSPSNKVTEKGKDVELRCDPISGHTALYWYRQSLGQGLEFLIYFQGNSAPDKSGLPSDRFSAERTGGSVSTLTIQRTQQEDSAVYLCASRAHRDTQYFGPGTRLTVL.

This clonotype is medium-sized by share. The J gene is TRBJ2-1, the V gene TRBV19, with D uncertain. Trimming took off 8 bases at V and 4 bases at J, with 12 bases between the two ends. The CDR3 has 13 amino acids. Germline assignment: CDR1 LNHDA and CDR2 SQIVND (reference sequence). The DNA for the CDR3 is TGTGCCAGTGGCTCACGAACTTACAATGAGCAGTTCTTC. Protein product: CASGSRTYNEQFF.

This clonotype was counted once. The junction shows a germline mismatch at one end, possibly a read error. The J gene is TRBJ2-2, the V gene TRBV10-3; TRBD2 aligns across 11 bases. The CDR3 is made up of 17 amino acids. Germline CDR1 is ENHRY and CDR2 is SYGVKD. In nucleotides, the CDR3 is TGTGCCATCAGTGAAGGTAGCGGGAGGGCCGGCGCCGGGGAGCTGTCTTTT. It encodes CAISEGSGRAGAGELSF.

This clonotype was seen repeatedly, ten times or more. The V and J genes are TRBV5-6 and TRBJ1-2, with 10 bases that match TRBD1. From germline, CDR1 is SGHDT and CDR2 YYEEEE. The CDR3 totals 14 residues. Unmatched junction bases numbered 9, after V lost 6 bases and J lost 7 bases. The CDR3 region has the DNA TGTGCCAGCACCTGGGACAGGGGAATCGGTGGCTACACCTTC. This encodes CASTWDRGIGGYTF.

J is TRBJ2-1 and V is TRBV4-2; tentative D call: TRBD2 (6 bases). V gave up 0 bases and J gave up 12 bases, with 24 bases separating them. The CDR3 is made up of 17 amino acids. Per germline, CDR1 LGHNA and CDR2 YNFKEQ. The CDR3 here is CASSQDSMASVTDTQFF. CDR3 DNA sequence: TGTGCCAGCAGCCAAGATAGTATGGCTAGCGTAACAGATACGCAGTTCTTC.

The chain is built from TRBV4-3 and TRBJ2-5, with a tentative D call TRBD2 (7 bases). Germline loops: CDR1 LGHNA, CDR2 YSLEER. The V gene lost 1 base and the J gene lost 5 bases, with 20 bases spanning the gap. CDR3 length equals 17 residues. The CDR3 bases are TGCGCCAGCAGCCAAGTGCTGGGGGGGGGGCGAGGTGAGACCCAGTACTTC. Translated, it gives CASSQVLGGGRGETQYF.

Notes on this clonotype: A much more abundant neighbour one base away suggests this may be a read error. The gene calls are TRBV6-1 and TRBJ2-7, with no clear D. This CDR3 has 13 residues. Between the trimmed V and J ends, which lost 8 bases and 2 bases, there was a span of 13 bases. Germline V lookup: CDR1 MNHNS, CDR2 SASEGT. This CDR3 is CASEQSRAYEQYF. The CDR3 DNA sequence: TGTGCCAGCGAGCAGTCACGCGCCTACGAGCAGTACTTC.

The table lists this clonotype with many counts. V and J are TRBV12-3 or TRBV12-4 and TRBJ1-3; D is unclear. Deletions cut 0 bases from V and 5 bases from J, with 2 bases between. The length of the CDR3 is 12 residues. In DNA, the CDR3 is TGTGCCAGCAGTTTAGCTCGAAACACCATATATTTT. The encoded protein is CASSLARNTIYF.

V and J are TRBV24-1 and TRBJ2-5; 7 positions match TRBD1. J gave up 5 bases and V 4 bases, and 6 bases lay outside the gene matches. This CDR3 spans 14 amino acids. Germline V gene sequence: CDR1 KGHDR, CDR2 SFDVKD. The CDR3 sequence: CATSDPTGLETQYF. The CDR3 DNA reads TGTGCCACCAGTGACCCGACAGGGTTGGAGACCCAGTACTTC.

As for this clonotype: The CDR3 ends on some other residue instead of the conserved phenylalanine or tryptophan, so this is likely a read error. The DNA is omitted, as the CDR3 cannot be located on it reliably, and the CDR3 follows TCRdb's listing. The CDR3 loop reads CASSRLASGKRSSYNEPLC. This sequence joins TRBV7-9 and TRBJ2-1; the table assigns TRBD2, which was not confirmed against the DNA. CDR1 and CDR2 (germline): SEHNR, FQNEAQ (reference sequence). Termini included, the CDR3 measures 19 amino acids.

On this clonotype itself: The conserved closing phenylalanine or tryptophan is absent in this CDR3, likely reflecting a read error. The chain couples TRBV19 to TRBJ2-7, with TRBD1 identical over 8 bases. The CDR3 consists of 13 residues. Looked up from germline, CDR1 is LNHDA and CDR2 is SQIVND (reference sequence). CDR3 nucleotide sequence: TGTGCCAGTAGTCCGACAGGGGCCTACGGGCAGTACTTA. Residues: CASSPTGAYGQYL.

This clonotype was counted ten times or more. This chain links TRBV6-5 with TRBJ2-3, with D perhaps TRBD2 (6 bases). This CDR3 region has 13 residues. Germline-derived CDR1 and CDR2 are MNHEY and SVGAGI. V lost 8 bases and J lost 2, with 11 bases in between. The DNA for the CDR3 is TGTGCCAGCGGCGGGACTCACACAGATACGCAGTATTTT. This translates into CASGGTHTDTQYF.

J is TRBJ2-2 and V is TRBV18; a weak D match, TRBD2 (5 bases). CDR1 KGHSH and CDR2 LQKENI come from the germline V gene. Deletions cut 3 bases from V and 4 bases from J, with 12 bases between. The CDR3 runs 15 residues. CDR3 coding DNA: TGTGCCAGCTCACCGAGAGGGCTAGGCACCGGGGAGCTGTTTTTT. It yields the protein CASSPRGLGTGELFF.

This clonotype is judged medium-sized (0.01 to 0.1%). The rearrangement uses TRBV15 and TRBJ2-7, with D perhaps TRBD2 (5 bases). CDR1 and CDR2 from the germline V gene are LNHNV and YYDKDF (reference sequence). The length of the CDR3 is 15 residues. Trimming stripped 1 base from V and 4 bases from J, with 14 bases between. The CDR3 spells CATSRAPPGSYEQYF. As DNA, the CDR3 is TGTGCCACCAGCAGAGCGCCGCCGGGGTCTTACGAGCAGTACTTC.

The rearrangement links TRBV15 to TRBJ1-2, with 7 bases identical to TRBD1. Trimming took 0 bases from V and 10 from J; bases not matched to a gene: 8. Germline V gene data show CDR1 as LNHNV and CDR2 as YYDKDF (reference sequence). CDR3 length: 14 residues. CDR3 amino acids: CATSREPRQGIYTF. DNA of the CDR3: TGTGCCACCAGCAGAGAACCTCGACAGGGTATCTACACCTTC.